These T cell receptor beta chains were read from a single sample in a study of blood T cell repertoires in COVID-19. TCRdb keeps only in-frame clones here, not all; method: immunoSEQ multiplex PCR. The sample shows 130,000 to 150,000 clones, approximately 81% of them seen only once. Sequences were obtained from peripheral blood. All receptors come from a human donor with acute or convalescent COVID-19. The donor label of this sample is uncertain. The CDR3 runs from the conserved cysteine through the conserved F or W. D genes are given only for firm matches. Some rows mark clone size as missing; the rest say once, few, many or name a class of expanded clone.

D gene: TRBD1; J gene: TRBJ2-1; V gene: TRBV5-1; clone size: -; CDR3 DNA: TGCGCCAGCAGCTTGGGGGACAGGGCGTCCAATGAGCAGTTCTTC; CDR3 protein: CASSLGDRASNEQFF
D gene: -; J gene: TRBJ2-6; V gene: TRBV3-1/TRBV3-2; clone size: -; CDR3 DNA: TGTGCCAGCAGCCAACCCAGACAGGCTGGGGCCAACGTCCTGACTTTC; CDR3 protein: CASSQPRQAGANVLTF
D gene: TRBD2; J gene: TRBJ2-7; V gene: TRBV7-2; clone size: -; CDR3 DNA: TGTGCCAGCAGCTTTCTGACTAGCGGGGGGTACGAGCAGTACTTC; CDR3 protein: CASSFLTSGGYEQYF
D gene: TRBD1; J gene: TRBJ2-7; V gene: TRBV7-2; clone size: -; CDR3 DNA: TGTGCCAGCAGCTTGTGGGACAGGGACTACGAGCAGTACTTC; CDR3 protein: CASSLWDRDYEQYF
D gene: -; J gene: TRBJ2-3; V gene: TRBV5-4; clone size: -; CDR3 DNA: TGTGCCAGCAGCCCCAAGGTGGGGGACATGATGACAGATACGCAGTATTTT; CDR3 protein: CASSPKVGDMMTDTQYF
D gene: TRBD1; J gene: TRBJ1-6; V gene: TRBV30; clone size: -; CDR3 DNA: TGTGCCTGGGGTTATCGTGGGACAGGGAACTCACCCCTCCACTTT; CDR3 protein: CAWGYRGTGNSPLHF
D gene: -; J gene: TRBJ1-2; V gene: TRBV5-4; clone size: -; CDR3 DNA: TGTGCCACCAAGCAAGCTAACTATGGCTACACCTTC; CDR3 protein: CATKQANYGYTF
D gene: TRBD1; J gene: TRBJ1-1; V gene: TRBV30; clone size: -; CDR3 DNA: TGTGCCTCCCTGGACAGGGAGGGGACTGAAGCTTTCTTT; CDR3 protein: CASLDREGTEAFF
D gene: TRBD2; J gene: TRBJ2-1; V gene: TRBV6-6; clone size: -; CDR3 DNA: TGTGCCAGCAGTTCCGGGACATCGGGGGGGGACAATGAGCAGTTCTTC; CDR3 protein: CASSSGTSGGDNEQFF
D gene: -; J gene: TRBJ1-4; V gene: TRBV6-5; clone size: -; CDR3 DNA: TGTGCCAGCAGTTATACCGGGACACTTACTAATGAAAAACTGTTTTTT; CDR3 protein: CASSYTGTLTNEKLFF
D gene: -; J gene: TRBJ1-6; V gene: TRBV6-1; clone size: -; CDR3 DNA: TGTGCCAGCAGTGCTCTCCGGGGGGGCGCGGATAATTCACCCCTCCACTTT; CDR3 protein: CASSALRGGADNSPLHF
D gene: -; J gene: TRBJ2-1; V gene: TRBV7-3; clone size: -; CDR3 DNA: TGTGCCAGCAGCTCTAGCTCCTACAATGAGCAGTTCTTC; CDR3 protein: CASSSSSYNEQFF
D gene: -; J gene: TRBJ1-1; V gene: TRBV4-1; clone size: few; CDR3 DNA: TGCGCCAGCAGCCTCAGGGACAATTTCGGCACTGAAGCTTTCTTT; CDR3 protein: CASSLRDNFGTEAFF
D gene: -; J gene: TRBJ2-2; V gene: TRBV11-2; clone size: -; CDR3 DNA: TGTGCCAGCAGCACCCTTGCCGGGAGCACCGGGGAGCTGTTTTTT; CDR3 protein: CASSTLAGSTGELFF
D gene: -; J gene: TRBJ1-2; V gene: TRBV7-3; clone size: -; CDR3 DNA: TGTGCCAGCAGCTTAACGCAAGGGGCGAATGGCTACACCTTC; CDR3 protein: CASSLTQGANGYTF
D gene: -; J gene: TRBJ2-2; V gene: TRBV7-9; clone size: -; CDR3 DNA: TGTGCCAGCAGCTTAGACTGGCGGGTCACCGGGGAGCTGTTTTTT; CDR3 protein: CASSLDWRVTGELFF
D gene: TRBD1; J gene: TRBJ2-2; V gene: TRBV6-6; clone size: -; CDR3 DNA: TGTGCCAGCCTGGGACAGGGCGCCGGGGAGCTGTTTTTT; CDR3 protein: CASLGQGAGELFF
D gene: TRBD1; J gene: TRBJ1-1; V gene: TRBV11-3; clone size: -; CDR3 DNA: TGTGCCAGCAGCGTTCGACAGGGGACTGAAGCTTTCTTT; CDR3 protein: CASSVRQGTEAFF
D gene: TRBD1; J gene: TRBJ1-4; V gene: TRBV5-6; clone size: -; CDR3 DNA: TGTGCCAGCAGCTTGGCGGGGACAGCTGAAAAACTGTTTTTT; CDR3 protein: CASSLAGTAEKLFF
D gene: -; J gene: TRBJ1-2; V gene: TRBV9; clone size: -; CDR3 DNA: TGTGCCAGCAGCGTCGACAGGAGCGATGGCTACACCTTC; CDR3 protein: CASSVDRSDGYTF
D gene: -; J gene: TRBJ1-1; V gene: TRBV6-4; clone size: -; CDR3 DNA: TGTGCCAGCAGTGAAGCCCTGAACACTGAAGCTTTCTTT; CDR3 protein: CASSEALNTEAFF
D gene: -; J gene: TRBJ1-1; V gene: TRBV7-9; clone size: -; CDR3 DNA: TGTGCCAGCAGGGGGCAGGACACTGAAGCTTTCTTT; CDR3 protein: CASRGQDTEAFF
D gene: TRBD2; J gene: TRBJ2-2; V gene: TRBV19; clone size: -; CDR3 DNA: TGTGCCAGTAGTATAGATCATCAGCGGGGGTTGAACACCGGGGAGCTGTTTTTT; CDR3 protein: CASSIDHQRGLNTGELFF
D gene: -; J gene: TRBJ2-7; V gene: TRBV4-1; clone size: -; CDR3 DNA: TGCGCCAGCAGCTTAGAAGCCCAAACCTACGAGCAGTACTTC; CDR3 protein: CASSLEAQTYEQYF
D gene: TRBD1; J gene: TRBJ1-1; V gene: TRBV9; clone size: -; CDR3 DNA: TGTGCCAGCAGCCCAGGACAGGGGGCTGACACTGAAGCTTTCTTT; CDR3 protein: CASSPGQGADTEAFF
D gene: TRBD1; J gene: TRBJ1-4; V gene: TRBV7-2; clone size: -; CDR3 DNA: TGTGCCAGCAGCCCGGGACAGGGAAGTGAAAAACTGTTTTTT; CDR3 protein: CASSPGQGSEKLFF
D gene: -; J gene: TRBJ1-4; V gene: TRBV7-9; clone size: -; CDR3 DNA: TGTGCCAGCAGCCTGGGACACGACGGGGAAAAACTGTTTTTT; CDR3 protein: CASSLGHDGEKLFF
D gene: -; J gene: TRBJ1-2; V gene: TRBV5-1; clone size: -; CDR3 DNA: TGCGCCAGCGCGGAGAGGGGGTTCAACTATGGCTACACCTTC; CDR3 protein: CASAERGFNYGYTF
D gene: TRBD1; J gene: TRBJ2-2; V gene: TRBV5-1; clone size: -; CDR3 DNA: TGCGCCACACGGTCAGGGGGTTCCGGGGAGCTGTTTTTT; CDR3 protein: CATRSGGSGELFF
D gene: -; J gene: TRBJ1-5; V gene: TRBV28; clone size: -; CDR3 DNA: TGTGCCAGCAGTTTTCTAGGAGATAGCAATCAGCCCCAGCATTTT; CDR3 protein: CASSFLGDSNQPQHF
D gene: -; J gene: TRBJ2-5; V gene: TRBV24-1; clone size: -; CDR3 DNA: TGTGCCACCAGTGATTTTGGGCGCCAAGAGACCCAGTACTTC; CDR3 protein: CATSDFGRQETQYF
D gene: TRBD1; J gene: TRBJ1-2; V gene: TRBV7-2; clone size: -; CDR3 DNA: TGTGCCAGCAGCACCCGGGACAGGCACTATGGCTACACCTTC; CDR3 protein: CASSTRDRHYGYTF
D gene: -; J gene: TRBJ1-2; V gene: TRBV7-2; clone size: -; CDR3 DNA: TGTGCCAGCAGCTTATTGGCCGGCAGGGACTATGGCTACACCTTC; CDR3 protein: CASSLLAGRDYGYTF
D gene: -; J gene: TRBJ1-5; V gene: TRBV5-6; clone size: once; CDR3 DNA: TGTGCCAGCAGCCTGCAGGGTAATAGCAATCAGCCCCAGCATTTT; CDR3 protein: CASSLQGNSNQPQHF
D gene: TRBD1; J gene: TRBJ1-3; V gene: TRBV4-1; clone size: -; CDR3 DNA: TGCGCCAGCAGCCAAGAGCCTACAGGGGGGCACACCATATATTTT; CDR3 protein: CASSQEPTGGHTIYF
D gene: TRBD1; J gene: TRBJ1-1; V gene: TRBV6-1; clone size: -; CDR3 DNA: TGTGCCAGCAGTGATCAGACAGGGGTAATGAACACTGAAGCTTTCTTT; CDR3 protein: CASSDQTGVMNTEAFF
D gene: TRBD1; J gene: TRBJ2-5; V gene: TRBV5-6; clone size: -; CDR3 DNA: TGTGCCAGCAGCTTGTCCCGGGCAGGGGGTTATGTAGAGACCCAGTACTTC; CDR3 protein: CASSLSRAGGYVETQYF